This entry describes one TCR beta chain. Its antigen is undetermined. Germline trimming cut 2 bases from V and 10 bases from J; bases unmatched to any gene: 4. CDR3 length: 14 residues. CDR1 is SGHNT and CDR2 is YYREEE in the germline V gene (reference sequence). This specimen belongs to a study of CD8+ T cells in alopecia areata. Once sorted, CD4+ cells from several patients yielded CD25+CD127- cells. Patients with alopecia areata provided lesional scalp punch biopsies as well as peripheral blood. CD4+ and CD8+ T cells were sorted from PBMCs stained for CD3, CD4 and CD8. RNA extraction and reverse transcription yielded cDNA as sequencing template. The repertoire was sequenced with immunoSEQ multiplex PCR; TCRdb's copy has only in-frame clones and lacks some. The table lists 37,000 or so clones, nearly 55% of them singletons, with more than 1.5% in the top ten. Points from the study as a whole: Scalp sequencing also captures normal skin's resident alphabeta T cells. Higher clonality than in normal scalp was seen in lesional scalp, especially alopecia totalis/universalis.

The material sequenced was CD4+ Tregs sorted from blood. This clonotype originated in a human donor with alopecia areata. V usage is TRBV5-4 and J usage is TRBJ2-1; 12 nucleotides match TRBD2. This chain's CDR3 is CASSFGLAGGEQFF. CDR3 sequence (DNA): TGTGCCAGCAGCTTCGGCCTAGCGGGAGGGGAGCAGTTCTTC.